One and the same sample provided the 25 T cell receptor beta chains below, sequenced in a study of blood T cell repertoires in COVID-19. TCRdb's table, derived via immunoSEQ multiplex PCR, lists solely in-frame clones and lacks some. The table has 100,000 or so clones, 69% seen once. The specimen sequenced was peripheral blood. These receptors were obtained from a man older than 75 with acute or convalescent COVID-19.

V gene TRBV27 combines with J gene TRBJ2-1, with 10 bases aligning to TRBD2. CDR3 length: 18 amino acids. Germline values: CDR1 MNHEY, CDR2 SMNVEV (reference sequence). V trimming: 3 bases; J trimming: 9 bases; junction bases outside the gene matches: 17. In nucleotides, the CDR3 is TGTGCCAGCAGTTTTTCCTTGGTTAGCGGGAGGTTAGGCGGTGAGCAGTTCTTC. Amino acid sequence: CASSFSLVSGRLGGEQFF.

The chain employs TRBV2 and TRBJ1-1; 8 bases line up with TRBD1. Trimming at V came to 5 bases and at J to 7 bases, leaving 6 bases not matched to a gene. CDR3 length: 13 residues. Per the germline V gene, CDR1 is SNHLY and CDR2 is FYNNEI. This chain's CDR3 is CASSLGTGLEAFF. For the CDR3, the DNA is TGTGCCAGCAGTCTCGGGACAGGCCTTGAAGCTTTCTTT.

The rearrangement links TRBV7-2 to TRBJ2-7, with 8 bases lining up with TRBD2. V was pared by 4 bases and J by 3 bases, with 5 bases of the junction left unmatched. The germline CDR1 and CDR2 sequences are SGHTA and FQGNSA. The CDR3 consists of 14 residues. The CDR3 region is CASSSTGTSYEQYF. CDR3 bases: TGTGCCAGCAGCTCAACCGGGACTAGCTACGAGCAGTACTTC.

At least ten counts were recorded for this clone. The chain carries TRBV13 and TRBJ2-2; TRBD2 is a possible D gene (6 bases). In germline, CDR1 is PRHDT, CDR2 FYEKMQ (reference sequence). The CDR3 is 15 amino acids. V dropped 0 bases and J dropped 5 bases, with 10 bases sitting between them. The CDR3 loop reads CASSLGGRGTGELFF. CDR3 nucleotide sequence: TGTGCCAGCAGCTTAGGCGGGAGAGGGACCGGGGAGCTGTTTTTT.

This clone was detected ten times or more. DNA for the CDR3: TGTGCCAGCAGTACTTTCGGGAATGAGCAGTTCTTC. Translation gives CASSTFGNEQFF. The gene calls are TRBV6-2 or TRBV6-3 and TRBJ2-1; D gene unclear. Between the trimmed V and J ends, which lost 5 bases and 7 bases, there was a span of 9 bases. There are 12 residues in the CDR3. Germline V gives CDR1 MNHEY, CDR2 SVGEGT.

The genes are TRBV18 and TRBJ2-1, with D perhaps TRBD2 (5 bases). V lost 3 bases and J 9 bases, leaving 12 bases between the germline ends. Germline loops: CDR1 KGHSH, CDR2 LQKENI. The CDR3 totals 13 residues. The CDR3 region has the DNA TGTGCCAGCTCACCCCGAGGGTCGTCTGAGCAGTTCTTC. Translated, it gives CASSPRGSSEQFF. The full variable domain, rest sourced from reference TRBV18 and TRBJ2-1, is NAGVMQNPRHLVRRRGQEARLRCSPMKGHSHVYWYRQLPEEGLKFMVYLQKENIIDESGMPKERFSAEFPKEGPSILRIQQVVRGDSAAYFCASSPRGSSEQFFGPGTRLTVL.

The gene calls are TRBV7-8 and TRBJ1-5; D is perhaps TRBD1 (6 bases). This CDR3 is built from 14 residues. Trimming took off 3 bases at V and 2 bases at J, with 8 bases between the two ends. The germline V gene has CDR1 SGHVS and CDR2 FQNEAQ. The CDR3 is CASSLGARNQPQHF. The CDR3 region has the DNA TGTGCCAGCAGCTTGGGGGCGCGCAATCAGCCCCAGCATTTT.

This clone was counted a few times. For the CDR3, the DNA is TGCAGTGCTAGTACGGACAAAGCCTACGAGCAGTACTTC. This gives the protein CSASTDKAYEQYF. The chain has TRBV20-1 and TRBJ2-7; maybe TRBD1 (5 bases). Trimming removed 3 bases from V and 2 bases from J, with 11 bases in between. The CDR3 totals 13 residues. Germline CDR1 DFQATT, CDR2 SNEGSKA (reference sequence).

This rearrangement joins TRBV19 to TRBJ2-1, with 12 bases lining up with TRBD2. V lost 2 bases, J lost 6 bases, and 2 bases stayed unmatched. Germline assignment: CDR1 LNHDA and CDR2 SQIVND (reference sequence). This CDR3 spans 15 amino acids. This chain's CDR3 is CASSIPSGRVNEQFF. The DNA of the CDR3 is TGTGCCAGTAGTATACCTAGCGGGAGGGTCAATGAGCAGTTCTTC.

The chain employs TRBV28 and TRBJ2-7; 7 nucleotides agree with TRBD2. J gave up 5 bases and V 6 bases, and 7 bases lay outside the gene matches. Per germline, CDR1 MDHEN and CDR2 SYDVKM. This CDR3 has 13 amino acids. The CDR3 region has the DNA TGTGCCAGCAGCGGCTGGCGGGAGAACGAGCAGTACTTC. It is translated as CASSGWRENEQYF.

Regarding this clone: This sequence may be a read error, since a much larger clone differs from it by one base. The chain uses TRBV11-3 and TRBJ1-1; TRBD1 is a possible D gene (6 bases). Trimming removed 5 bases from V and 1 base from J, with 8 bases in between. CDR3 length: 13 amino acids. The germline gives CDR1 SGHNT, CDR2 YENEEA. DNA of the CDR3: TGTGCCAGCAGCCTACAGGGGAACACTGAAGCTTTCTTT. This sequence encodes CASSLQGNTEAFF.

The chain couples TRBV2 to TRBJ2-5, with no clear D. Germline CDR1 and CDR2: SNHLY and FYNNEI. Deletions cut 5 bases from V and 3 bases from J, with 4 bases between. The CDR3 is 11 amino acids. The CDR3 loop reads CASSIKETQYF. The DNA of the CDR3 is TGTGCCAGCAGTATAAAAGAGACCCAGTACTTC.

The rearrangement links TRBV30 to TRBJ2-5, with a tentative D call TRBD1 (5 bases). V was clipped by 4 bases and J by 4 bases, with 7 bases between them. Germline V gene data show CDR1 as GTSNPN and CDR2 as SVGIG (reference sequence). The CDR3 runs to 11 residues. CDR3 residues: CAWKGAETQYF. In nucleotides, the CDR3 is TGTGCCTGGAAAGGGGCAGAGACCCAGTACTTC.

The V call is TRBV28, the J call TRBJ2-2, with 10 bases that match TRBD2. This CDR3 spans 15 amino acids. V lost 7 bases to trimming and J lost 5 bases; unmatched junction nucleotides: 7. The germline V gene encodes CDR1 MDHEN and CDR2 SYDVKM. CDR3 nucleotide sequence: TGTGCCAGCACTTCTAGCGGGAGTTCGACCGGGGAGCTGTTTTTT. Residues: CASTSSGSSTGELFF.

This clone appeared a few times. The rearrangement uses TRBV27 and TRBJ1-1; tentatively, D is TRBD1 (6 bases). Germline lookup yields CDR1 MNHEY and CDR2 SMNVEV (reference sequence). The CDR3 is made up of 15 amino acids. Deletions cut 5 bases from V and 4 bases from J, with 17 bases between. This CDR3 reads CASSPKGRGRTEAFF. The CDR3 DNA follows: TGTGCCAGCAGTCCCAAGGGCAGGGGTCGCACTGAAGCTTTCTTT.

The chain has TRBV3-1 (or the pseudogene TRBV3-2) and TRBJ2-3; D is perhaps TRBD1 (6 bases). This CDR3 comprises 14 residues. Trimming took 3 bases from V and 2 from J, leaving 9 bases between them. Germline V gives CDR1 LGHDT, CDR2 YNNKEL (reference sequence). DNA of the CDR3: TGTGCCAGCAGCCAGGGGGCGAACACAGATACGCAGTATTTT. Amino acid sequence: CASSQGANTDTQYF.

CDR3 amino acids: CASSQNGRSSYEQYF. The DNA for the CDR3 is TGTGCCAGCAGCCAGAACGGGAGGAGCTCCTACGAGCAGTACTTC. The chain is built from TRBV3-1 (or the pseudogene TRBV3-2) and TRBJ2-7; 7 positions match TRBD2. The CDR3 runs to 15 residues. The J segment lost 0 bases and the V segment lost 3 bases, leaving 5 bases of the junction unmatched. In germline, CDR1 is LGHDT, CDR2 YNNKEL (reference sequence).

The chain has TRBV5-1 and TRBJ1-1; the match to TRBD1 covers 8 bases. J was trimmed by 8 bases and V by 4 bases; bases with no gene match: 4. CDR1 and CDR2 from the germline V gene are SGHRS and YFSETQ. CDR3 length: 12 residues. Written as DNA, the CDR3 is TGCGCCAGCAGCCAACAGGGGGAGGAAGCTTTCTTT. Its protein is CASSQQGEEAFF.

V gene TRBV6-5 combines with J gene TRBJ1-2, with a possible D match to TRBD1 (5 bases). Germline V gives CDR1 MNHEY, CDR2 SVGAGI. Between the trimmed V and J ends, which lost 5 bases and 5 bases, there was a span of 12 bases. CDR3 length: 13 residues. CDR3 sequence: CASSRTGGYGYTF. The CDR3 DNA reads TGTGCCAGCAGTCGGACCGGGGGGTATGGCTACACCTTC.

The rearrangement uses TRBV7-8 and TRBJ1-6; 7 bases line up with TRBD1. The V gene end was trimmed by 3 bases and the J gene end by 8 bases; junction bases not matched to a gene: 4. The CDR3 sequence is 14 residues long. Germline CDR1 is SGHVS and CDR2 is FQNEAQ. The CDR3 spells CASSLTGTYSPLHF. Written as DNA, the CDR3 is TGTGCCAGCAGCTTGACAGGGACCTATTCACCCCTCCACTTT.

By share of the sample, this clone is medium-sized. Here the CDR3 DNA reads TGTGCCAGCAAACAGGGGAGGTCCTATAATTCACCCCTCCACTTT. Translating gives CASKQGRSYNSPLHF. This chain joins TRBV2 and TRBJ1-6, with TRBD1 identical over 7 bases. This CDR3 spans 15 amino acids. In germline, CDR1 is SNHLY, CDR2 FYNNEI. Trimming took 7 bases from V and 1 from J; bases not matched to a gene: 4.

The chain links TRBV5-1 to TRBJ2-1; 13 bases map to TRBD2. The CDR3 extends over 16 amino acids. Germline values: CDR1 SGHRS, CDR2 YFSETQ. J was trimmed by 8 bases and V by 0 bases; bases with no gene match: 5. In nucleotides, the CDR3 is TGCGCCAGCAGCTTGGAGGGGACTAGCGGGATCGATGAGCAGTTCTTC. The encoded protein is CASSLEGTSGIDEQFF.

The chain has TRBV24-1 and TRBJ2-3; TRBD2 is a possible D gene (6 bases). The CDR3 is made up of 14 amino acids. CDR1 is KGHDR and CDR2 is SFDVKD in the germline V gene. The CDR3 bases are TGTGCGACCTGTCCGGGAGCCTACACAGATACGCAGTATTTT. It specifies CATCPGAYTDTQYF.

There are a few counts of this clone. The chain employs TRBV2 and TRBJ2-3; 11 nucleotides agree with TRBD1. After removal of 7 bases from V and 9 bases from J, the junction contained 9 bases not matched to a gene. The germline V gene encodes CDR1 SNHLY and CDR2 FYNNEI. The CDR3 extends over 14 amino acids. The CDR3, as DNA: TGTGCCAGCACCCCCCAGGGACAGGGGGGGACGCAGTATTTT. This sequence encodes CASTPQGQGGTQYF.

The chain employs TRBV2 and TRBJ2-1; possibly TRBD2 for D (6 bases). Looked up from germline, CDR1 is SNHLY and CDR2 is FYNNEI. The CDR3 length is 14 residues. V was pared by 2 bases and J by 5 bases, with 10 bases between. CDR3 DNA sequence: TGTGCCAGCAGTGAAATGGCGGGGAACAATGAGCAGTTCTTC. Its protein product is CASSEMAGNNEQFF.